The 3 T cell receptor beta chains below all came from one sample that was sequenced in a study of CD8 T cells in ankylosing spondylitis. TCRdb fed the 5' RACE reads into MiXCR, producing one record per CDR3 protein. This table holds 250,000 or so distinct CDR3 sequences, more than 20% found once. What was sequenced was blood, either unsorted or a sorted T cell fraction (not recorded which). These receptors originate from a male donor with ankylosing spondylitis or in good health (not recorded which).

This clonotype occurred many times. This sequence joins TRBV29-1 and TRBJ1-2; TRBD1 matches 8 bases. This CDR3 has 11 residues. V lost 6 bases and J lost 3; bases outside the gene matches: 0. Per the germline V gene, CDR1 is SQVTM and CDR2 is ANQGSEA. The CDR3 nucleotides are TGCAGCGTGGACAGGGACTATGGCTACACCTTC. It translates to CSVDRDYGYTF.

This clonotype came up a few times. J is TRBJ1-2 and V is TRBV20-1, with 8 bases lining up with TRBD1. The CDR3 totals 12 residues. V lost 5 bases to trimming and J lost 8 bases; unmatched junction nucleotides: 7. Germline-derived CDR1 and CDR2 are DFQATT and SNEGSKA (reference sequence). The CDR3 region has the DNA TGCAGTGCTCCCCAGGGGGCGCGAGGCTACACCTTC. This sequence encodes CSAPQGARGYTF.

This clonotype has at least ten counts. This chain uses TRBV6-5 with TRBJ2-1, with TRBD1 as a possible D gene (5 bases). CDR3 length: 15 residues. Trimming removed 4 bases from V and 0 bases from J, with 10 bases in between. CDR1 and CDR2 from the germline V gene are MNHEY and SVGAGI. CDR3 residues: CASSFSGNSYNEQFF. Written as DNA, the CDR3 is TGTGCCAGCAGTTTTTCAGGGAACTCCTACAATGAGCAGTTCTTC.